This is a list of T cell receptor beta chains from one sample in a study of T cell repertoires in cytomegalovirus infection. TCRdb used MiXCR to reprocess the reads, holding one entry per CDR3 protein. The table has roughly 920,000 distinct CDR3 sequences, about 33% seen once; the top ten hold around an eighth. Their antigens remain unidentified. This specimen was cultured CD8+ T cells from PBMCs, taken from culture after CMV antigen stimulation. The source is a human donor in good health (CMV status not recorded). Some clones in this sample may be carry-over from other donors' samples. Each CDR3 is given with its conserved first and last residue. Fields, in order: J gene, clone size, V gene, CDR3 length, D gene, CDR3 protein, CDR3 DNA. D genes are given only for firm matches. Clone size is stated in some rows and not others, as once, few, many or a class when expanded.

J gene: TRBJ1-5
clone size: -
V gene: TRBV19
CDR3 length: 14
D gene: -
CDR3 protein: CASYEGMGNQPQHF
CDR3 DNA: TGTGCCAGTTATGAGGGAATGGGCAATCAGCCCCAGCATTTT

J gene: TRBJ1-1
clone size: -
V gene: TRBV6-1
CDR3 length: 14
D gene: -
CDR3 protein: CASSVEDGNTEAFF
CDR3 DNA: TGTGCCAGCAGTGTGGAGGACGGAAACACTGAAGCTTTCTTT

J gene: TRBJ2-7
clone size: -
V gene: TRBV29-1
CDR3 length: 15
D gene: TRBD1
CDR3 protein: CSVEGEDRGYYEQYF
CDR3 DNA: TGCAGCGTTGAAGGTGAGGACAGGGGGTACTACGAGCAGTACTTC

J gene: TRBJ1-6
clone size: -
V gene: TRBV5-5
CDR3 length: 16
D gene: -
CDR3 protein: CASSQERAGDNSPLHF
CDR3 DNA: TGTGCCAGCAGCCAAGAACGGGCAGGGGATAATTCACCCCTCCACTTT

J gene: TRBJ1-2
clone size: -
V gene: TRBV6-5
CDR3 length: 16
D gene: -
CDR3 protein: CASSYQGADYHYGYTF
CDR3 DNA: TGTGCCAGCAGTTATCAAGGGGCGGATTATCACTATGGCTACACCTTC

J gene: TRBJ1-2
clone size: -
V gene: TRBV6-5
CDR3 length: 16
D gene: TRBD1
CDR3 protein: CASSSTGTGLNYGYTF
CDR3 DNA: TGTGCCAGCAGTTCCACCGGGACAGGGCTTAACTATGGCTACACCTTC

J gene: TRBJ2-2
clone size: -
V gene: TRBV4-1
CDR3 length: 15
D gene: -
CDR3 protein: CASSLSQGRNGELFF
CDR3 DNA: TGCGCCAGCAGCCTCTCGCAGGGACGTAACGGGGAGCTGTTTTTT

J gene: TRBJ2-7
clone size: -
V gene: TRBV12-3/TRBV12-4
CDR3 length: 18
D gene: TRBD1
CDR3 protein: CASSFGVTGTGGTYEQYF
CDR3 DNA: TGTGCCAGCAGTTTCGGGGTAACCGGGACAGGGGGGACCTACGAGCAGTACTTC

J gene: TRBJ2-2
clone size: -
V gene: TRBV10-3
CDR3 length: 13
D gene: -
CDR3 protein: CAIMSASTGELFF
CDR3 DNA: TGTGCCATCATGTCCGCGAGCACCGGGGAGCTGTTTTTT

J gene: TRBJ2-1
clone size: once
V gene: TRBV6-5
CDR3 length: 19
D gene: TRBD2
CDR3 protein: CASSFSGTSGGGTYNEQFF
CDR3 DNA: TGTGCCAGCAGTTTTAGCGGGACTAGCGGGGGAGGGACCTACAATGAGCAGTTCTTC